Listed here are 10 T cell receptor beta chains from one sample, sequenced in a study of T-cell memory formation after mild COVID-19. Using its own MiXCR run on the 5' RACE reads, TCRdb lists one record per CDR3 protein. The sample yields about 290,000 distinct CDR3 sequences, about 15% seen once. Source material: PBMCs or a T cell subset sorted from them (not recorded which). These receptors all come from a man between 18 and 29 years old who had mild COVID-19 (a few samples of this study predate the infection). Cell type and time point are not known.

CDR3 sequence: CASTKTLGTGNKDQPQHF. The CDR3 nucleotides are TGTGCCAGCACTAAAACGCTTGGGACAGGGAACAAGGATCAGCCCCAGCATTTT. The V call is TRBV12-3 or TRBV12-4, the J call TRBJ1-5, with TRBD1 matching 9 bases. The V and J ends lost 7 bases and 5 bases, in that order; junction bases with no gene match: 18. This CDR3 is 18 amino acids long.

The chain uses TRBV6-1 and TRBJ2-7, with a weak D call TRBD2 (5 bases). The CDR3 is 13 amino acids. V was shortened by 2 bases and J by 8 bases, with 13 bases between the two germline ends. In germline, CDR1 is MNHNS, CDR2 SASEGT. CDR3 DNA: TGTGCCAGCAGTGAACGAGGGAATCCGAAGCAGTACGTC. Its protein product is CASSERGNPKQYV.

This clonotype was seen a few times. CDR3 in amino acids: CASSTSGGWTGELFF. In DNA, the CDR3 is TGCGCCAGCAGCACCTCTGGGGGTTGGACCGGGGAGCTGTTTTTT. The chain recombines TRBV4-1 with TRBJ2-2; D may correspond to TRBD1 or TRBD2 (5 bases each). The CDR3 has 15 amino acids. The germline V gene encodes CDR1 MGHRA and CDR2 YSYEKL. V was shortened by 5 bases and J by 5 bases, with 15 bases between the two germline ends.

This chain joins TRBV9 and TRBJ2-7; 9 nucleotides match TRBD2. The V gene's germline CDR1 is SGDLS and CDR2 YYNGEE. V dropped 0 bases and J dropped 3; count of bases not matched to a gene: 4. The CDR3 runs to 15 residues. The CDR3 DNA follows: TGTGCCAGCAGCGTAGGTAGCGGGGGTTTCTACGAGCAGTACTTC. Translated: CASSVGSGGFYEQYF.

The rearrangement joins TRBV20-1 to TRBJ2-3; no reliable D call. In germline, CDR1 is DFQATT, CDR2 SNEGSKA (reference sequence). V dropped 3 bases and J dropped 6 bases, with 4 bases sitting between them. The CDR3 length is 10 residues. The chain's CDR3 is CSARGDTQYF. The CDR3 nucleotides read TGCAGTGCTAGGGGTGATACGCAGTATTTT.

Ten or more counts support this clonotype. This sequence joins TRBV5-5 and TRBJ2-7, with D possibly matching TRBD2 (5 bases). Germline values: CDR1 SGHKS, CDR2 YYEKEE (reference sequence). This CDR3 region has 13 residues. Trimming took 2 bases from V and 4 from J, leaving 10 bases between them. CDR3 residues: CASSFRGDYEQYV. CDR3 bases: TGTGCCAGCAGCTTCCGGGGAGATTACGAGCAGTACGTC.

This clonotype was seen ten or more times. The genes are TRBV7-9 and TRBJ2-1; 10 bases map to TRBD2. Germline CDR1 is SEHNR and CDR2 is FQNEAQ (reference sequence). CDR3 length: 17 residues. Trimming took 1 base from V and 4 from J; bases not matched to a gene: 7. Here the CDR3 reads CASSLGVSSGGYNEQFF. The CDR3 DNA sequence: TGTGCCAGCAGCTTAGGAGTTTCTAGCGGGGGATACAATGAGCAGTTCTTC.

The V gene is TRBV29-1, the J gene TRBJ2-7; tentative D call: TRBD1 (5 bases). V was pared by 6 bases and J by 2 bases, with 11 bases between. The CDR3 consists of 12 residues. Germline V gene lookup returns CDR1 SQVTM and CDR2 ANQGSEA. The CDR3 DNA reads TGCAGCGTCGCCGACAGAGCCTACGAGCAGTACGTC. It yields the protein CSVADRAYEQYV.

The CDR3 DNA sequence: TGTGCCAGCAGCCAACAGGGGGCTAATCAGCCCCAGCATTTT. This sequence encodes CASSQQGANQPQHF. The chain carries TRBV14 and TRBJ1-5, with 8 bases lining up with TRBD1. Germline V gene data show CDR1 as SGHDN and CDR2 as FVKESK. V lost 2 bases to trimming and J lost 4 bases; unmatched junction nucleotides: 1. The CDR3 totals 14 residues.

This clonotype was recorded a few times. The V and J genes are TRBV6-2 or TRBV6-3 and TRBJ1-4; 7 bases map to TRBD1. V trimming: 8 bases; J trimming: 7 bases; junction bases outside the gene matches: 10. CDR3 length: 14 residues. CDR1 MNHEY and CDR2 SVGEGT come from the germline V gene. In DNA form, the CDR3 reads TGTGCCAGCGCCCAAGGAGGGGGCGCTGAAAAACTGTTTTTT. This encodes CASAQGGGAEKLFF.